The 14 T cell receptor beta chains below were found in one sample sequenced in a study of tissue T cells after allogeneic stem cell transplantation. Libraries were prepared by immunoSEQ multiplex PCR; TCRdb keeps only in-frame clonotypes and omits some of them. The repertoire holds thousands of clones, with about 66% as singletons. Material: gut tissue. These receptor sequences come from a female BALB/c mouse in good health. This strain's MHC haplotype is H2-d.

A remark on this clone: The genes and germline here are from mouse. The read falls 1 residue short of the CDR3 end, and the missing part is taken from the germline J gene. The chain combines TRBV31 with TRBJ2-2; 9 positions agree with TRBD1. Per the germline V gene, CDR1 is GKSSPN and CDR2 is SITVG. CDR3 length equals 15 residues. The V and J ends lost 2 bases and 4 bases, in that order; junction bases with no gene match: 5. The CDR3 sequence: CAWSSLGQGTGQLYF. The sequenced part of the CDR3 DNA is TGTGCCTGGAGTTCCCTGGGACAGGGCACCGGGCAGCTCTAC.

As concerns this clone: Germline and genes here are mouse. The read ends 1 residue before the CDR3 terminus; that terminus is restored from the germline J gene. This chain uses TRBV13-2 with TRBJ1-3; possibly TRBD1 for D (5 bases). Germline-derived CDR1 and CDR2 are NNHNN and SYGAGS (reference sequence). The CDR3 runs to 15 residues. Trimming left V 3 bases short and J 0 bases short, with 10 bases between. CDR3 bases read: TGTGCCAGCGGTGCCTCCGGGGGTTCTGGAAATACGCTCTAT. As protein: CASGASGGSGNTLY. The entire CDR3 protein reads CASGASGGSGNTLYF.

This clone was counted a single time. Germline and genes: mouse. The read terminates 1 residue ahead of where the CDR3 ends, so the germline J gene completes it. The chain employs TRBV20 and TRBJ1-6; no reliable D call. TRBJ1-6 is placed among ORFs of uncertain function. Trimming shortened V by 3 bases and J by 3 bases, and 9 bases separated the two germline ends. The length of the CDR3 is 14 residues. CDR1 and CDR2 (germline): GFQATS, STVNSAI. The CDR3 spells CGASSGGYNSPLYF. CDR3 DNA, as far as it was read: TGTGGTGCTAGTTCGGGAGGCTATAATTCGCCCCTCTAC.

For this clone: Here the gene names and germline are mouse. Read coverage stops 1 residue before the CDR3 terminus; the germline J gene supplies the remainder. V gene TRBV2 combines with J gene TRBJ1-2; a weak D match, TRBD1 (5 bases). The germline V gene encodes CDR1 LGHNA and CDR2 YSYQKL. Trimming took 0 bases from V and 0 from J, leaving 5 bases between them. The CDR3 runs 14 residues. The sequenced part of the CDR3 DNA is TGTGCCAGCAGCCAAGACAGGGCAAACTCCGACTACACC. This codes for CASSQDRANSDYT. The entire CDR3 protein is CASSQDRANSDYTF.

As regards this clone: Gene names are the mouse ones. The CDR3 extends 1 residue past the end of the read, so its final part is completed from the germline J gene. This chain uses TRBV31 with TRBJ1-6; D is unclear. TRBJ1-6 belongs to the ORF category, with a function that is uncertain. The length of the CDR3 is 14 residues. Germline V lookup: CDR1 GKSSPN, CDR2 SITVG. V was shortened by 3 bases and J by 0 bases, with 6 bases between the two germline ends. The CDR3 reads CAWSRASYNSPLYF. The sequenced part of the CDR3 DNA is TGTGCCTGGAGCCGCGCTTCCTATAATTCGCCCCTCTAC.

Of note for this clone: The gene names given are mouse names. The sequence runs out 1 residue before the end of the CDR3; the remainder is reconstructed from the germline J gene. The genes are TRBV2 and TRBJ2-1; D unresolved. The CDR3 runs to 15 residues. Trimming took off 0 bases at V and 1 base at J, with 7 bases between the two ends. Germline CDR1 LGHNA, CDR2 YSYQKL. The CDR3 region is CASSQEKQNYAEQFF. CDR3 bases read: TGTGCCAGCAGCCAAGAAAAACAGAACTATGCTGAGCAGTTC.

This clone has only a few counts. These gene names are mouse names. The CDR3 end falls 1 residue outside the read, so it is completed with the germline J gene. The rearrangement links TRBV13-3 to TRBJ1-3; D gene uncertain. Germline V gene data show CDR1 as NNHDY and CDR2 as SYVADS. V gave up 0 bases and J gave up 0 bases, with 10 bases separating them. This CDR3 spans 16 amino acids. CDR3 sequence: CASSDVQKNSGNTLYF. The CDR3 bases that were read are TGTGCCAGCAGTGATGTACAAAAAAATTCTGGAAATACGCTCTAT.

On this clone: Here the gene names and germline are mouse. The sequenced fragment ends 1 residue before the CDR3 boundary, so the rest is inferred from the germline J gene. The chain employs TRBV20 and TRBJ1-6; D is undetermined. TRBJ1-6 is recorded as an ORF, its role being uncertain. Germline V lookup: CDR1 GFQATS, CDR2 STVNSAI. The CDR3 spans 13 residues. The V and J ends lost 0 bases and 3 bases respectively, with 3 bases between them. This CDR3 is CGARDGYNSPLYF. The covered CDR3 bases are TGTGGTGCTAGGGATGGCTATAATTCGCCCCTCTAC.

A remark on this clone: Genes here carry mouse names. Sequencing ends 1 residue short of the CDR3 end; the germline J gene provides the rest. This chain links TRBV24 with TRBJ1-5; 7 bases fit TRBD1. The V gene end was trimmed by 4 bases and the J gene end by 2 bases; junction bases not matched to a gene: 2. Germline assignment: CDR1 KGHTA and CDR2 FRNEEI. There are 14 residues in the CDR3. CDR3: CASSPDRDNQAPLF. Incomplete CDR3 DNA: TGTGCCAGCAGTCCCGACAGGGACAACCAGGCTCCGCTT.

Comment on this clone: The genes and germline here are from mouse. The read is 1 residue too short to cover the CDR3 end, so that end is filled in from the germline J gene. The chain combines TRBV19 with TRBJ2-4; no clear D. CDR1 and CDR2 from the germline V gene are FNHDT and SITEND (reference sequence). CDR3 length equals 13 residues. The ends were cut back, 1 base at V and 4 bases at J, with 7 bases in the middle. CDR3 protein: CASSIWLENTLYF. The sequenced CDR3 bases are TGTGCCAGCAGTATATGGCTCGAAAACACCTTGTAC.

This clone was detected only a few times. Germline and genes: mouse. The observed sequence ends 1 residue before the CDR3 terminus, with the missing tail filled in from the germline J gene. This chain uses TRBV13-3 with TRBJ1-2; 12 bases are shared with TRBD1. J was trimmed by 4 bases and V by 5 bases; bases with no gene match: 9. The CDR3 totals 16 residues. Germline V gene data show CDR1 as NNHDY and CDR2 as SYVADS. This chain's CDR3 is CASRAGTGGAGSDYTF. The sequenced part of the CDR3 DNA is TGTGCCAGCAGGGCCGGGACAGGGGGCGCGGGCTCCGACTACACC.

A note on this clone: Mouse gene names apply. Read sequence stops 1 residue before the CDR3 end, and the germline J gene provides the missing end. The chain carries TRBV31 and TRBJ1-1; tentatively, D is TRBD1 (5 bases). Looked up from germline, CDR1 is GKSSPN and CDR2 is SITVG. This CDR3 region has 12 residues. Trimming cost V 2 bases and J 3 bases, with 7 bases left between them. The CDR3 sequence: CAWSIRDTEVFF. Incomplete CDR3 DNA: TGTGCCTGGAGTATCAGGGACACAGAAGTCTTC.

A note on this clone: The listed genes are named as in mouse. Read data end 1 residue before the CDR3 end; the end is taken from the germline J gene. V usage is TRBV31 and J usage is TRBJ1-2, with 12 bases matching TRBD1. Trimming removed 0 bases from V and 4 bases from J; junction bases left unmatched: 6. CDR3 length: 16 residues. The germline V gene has CDR1 GKSSPN and CDR2 SITVG. The CDR3 loop reads CAWSLPGQGAFSDYTF. CDR3 DNA, as far as it was read: TGTGCCTGGAGTCTACCGGGACAGGGGGCTTTCTCCGACTACACC.

As regards this clone: The germline and genes are mouse ones. The read comes to an end 1 residue before the CDR3 does, leaving the germline J gene to fill in the end. The genes are TRBV13-3 and TRBJ2-1; 8 nucleotides align to TRBD2. The CDR3 consists of 14 residues. The V and J ends lost 0 bases and 7 bases, in that order; junction bases with no gene match: 3. Germline V CDR1 and CDR2: NNHDY, SYVADS. The CDR3 sequence is CASSDDWGRAEQFF. The covered CDR3 bases are TGTGCCAGCAGTGATGACTGGGGGAGGGCTGAGCAGTTC.